This TCR beta chain appears in the sequencing data of a study of T cells after yellow fever vaccination. Broader study findings: Most clones from primary vaccination were detected again post-booster (approximately 96% CD4, roughly 85% CD8). Weaker overall was a secondary response that nonetheless peaked faster, on day 5 versus 15.

This clonotype has ten or more counts. Antigen unknown. TCRdb ran MiXCR on the 5' RACE reads and lists one entry per CDR3 protein. The sample shows 140,000 to 150,000 distinct CDR3 sequences, about 7% of them seen only once. The CDR3 is 14 amino acids. From germline, CDR1 is SEHNR and CDR2 FQNEAQ (reference sequence). With 0 bases removed from V and 3 bases from J, the gap between germline ends came to 9 bases. This TCR was sampled from a man aged 30 to 45 who received the YFV17D yellow fever vaccine. The material sequenced was CD4+ T cells sorted from PBMCs, taken 10 days after the yellow fever booster vaccination. The chain employs TRBV7-9 and TRBJ2-7; D is unclear. CDR3 protein: CASSLAPANYEQYF. The CDR3 DNA sequence: TGTGCCAGCAGCTTAGCCCCAGCGAACTACGAGCAGTACTTC.